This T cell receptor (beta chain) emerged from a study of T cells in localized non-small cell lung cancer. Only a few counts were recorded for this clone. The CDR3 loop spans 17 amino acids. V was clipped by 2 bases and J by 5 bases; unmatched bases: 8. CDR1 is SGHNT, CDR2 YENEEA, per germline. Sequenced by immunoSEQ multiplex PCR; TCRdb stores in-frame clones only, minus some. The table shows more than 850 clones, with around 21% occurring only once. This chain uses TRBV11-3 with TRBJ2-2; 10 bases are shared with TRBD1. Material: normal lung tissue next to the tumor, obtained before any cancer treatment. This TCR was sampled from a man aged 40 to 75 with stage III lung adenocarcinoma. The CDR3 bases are TGTGCCAGCAGCTTACAGACAGGGGGCGCAGAAACCGGGGAGCTGTTTTTT. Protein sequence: CASSLQTGGAETGELFF.